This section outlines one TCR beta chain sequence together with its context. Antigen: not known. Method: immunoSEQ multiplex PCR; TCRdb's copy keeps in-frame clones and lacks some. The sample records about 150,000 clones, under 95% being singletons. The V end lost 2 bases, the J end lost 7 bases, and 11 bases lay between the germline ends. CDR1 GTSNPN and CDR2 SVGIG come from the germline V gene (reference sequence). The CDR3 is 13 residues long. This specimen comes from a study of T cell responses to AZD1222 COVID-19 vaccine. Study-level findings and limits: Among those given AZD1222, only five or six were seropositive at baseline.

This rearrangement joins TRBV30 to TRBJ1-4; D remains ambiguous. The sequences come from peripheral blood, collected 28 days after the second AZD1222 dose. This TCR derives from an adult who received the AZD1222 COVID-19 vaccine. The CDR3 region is CAWSPYVVEKLFF. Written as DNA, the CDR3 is TGTGCCTGGAGTCCCTACGTTGTTGAAAAACTGTTTTTT.